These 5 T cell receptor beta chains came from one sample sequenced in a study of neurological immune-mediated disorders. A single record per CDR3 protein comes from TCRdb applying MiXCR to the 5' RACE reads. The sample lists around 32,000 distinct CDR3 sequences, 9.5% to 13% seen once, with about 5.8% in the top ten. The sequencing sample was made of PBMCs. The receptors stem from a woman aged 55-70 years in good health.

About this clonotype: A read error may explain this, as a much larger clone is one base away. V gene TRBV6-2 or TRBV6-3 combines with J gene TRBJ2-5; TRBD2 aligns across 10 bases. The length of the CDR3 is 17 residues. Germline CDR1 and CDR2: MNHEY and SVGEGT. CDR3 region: CVSSSQRGGPEGETQYF. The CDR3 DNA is TGTGTCAGCAGTTCACAGCGGGGGGGCCCGGAAGGAGAGACCCAGTACTTC.

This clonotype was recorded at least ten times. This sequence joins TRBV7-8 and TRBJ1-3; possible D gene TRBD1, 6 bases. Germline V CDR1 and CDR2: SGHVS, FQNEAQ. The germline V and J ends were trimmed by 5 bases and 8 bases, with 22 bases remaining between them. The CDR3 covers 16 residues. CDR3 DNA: TGTGCCAGCAGCCAGCGTCGGGTCAGGGGATCAGACACCATATATTTT. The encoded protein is CASSQRRVRGSDTIYF.

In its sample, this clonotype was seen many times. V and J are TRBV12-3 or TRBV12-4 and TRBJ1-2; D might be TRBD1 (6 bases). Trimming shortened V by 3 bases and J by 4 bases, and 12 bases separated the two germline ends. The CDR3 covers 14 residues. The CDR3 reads CASSFSGGRYGYTF. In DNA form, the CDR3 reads TGTGCCAGCAGTTTTTCTGGGGGCCGCTATGGCTACACCTTC.

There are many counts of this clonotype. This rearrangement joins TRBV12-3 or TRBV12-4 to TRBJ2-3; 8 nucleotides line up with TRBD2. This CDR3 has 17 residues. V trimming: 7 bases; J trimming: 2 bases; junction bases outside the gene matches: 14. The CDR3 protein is CASTPPASGGHTDTQYF. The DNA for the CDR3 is TGTGCCAGCACCCCTCCGGCGAGCGGGGGACACACAGATACGCAGTATTTT.

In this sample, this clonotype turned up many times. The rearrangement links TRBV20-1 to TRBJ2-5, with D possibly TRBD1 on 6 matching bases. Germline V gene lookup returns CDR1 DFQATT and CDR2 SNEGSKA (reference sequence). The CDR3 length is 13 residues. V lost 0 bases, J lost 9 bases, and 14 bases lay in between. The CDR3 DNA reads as TGCAGTGCTAGAGATAGGGGACAAAACCCCCAGTACTTC. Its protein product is CSARDRGQNPQYF.